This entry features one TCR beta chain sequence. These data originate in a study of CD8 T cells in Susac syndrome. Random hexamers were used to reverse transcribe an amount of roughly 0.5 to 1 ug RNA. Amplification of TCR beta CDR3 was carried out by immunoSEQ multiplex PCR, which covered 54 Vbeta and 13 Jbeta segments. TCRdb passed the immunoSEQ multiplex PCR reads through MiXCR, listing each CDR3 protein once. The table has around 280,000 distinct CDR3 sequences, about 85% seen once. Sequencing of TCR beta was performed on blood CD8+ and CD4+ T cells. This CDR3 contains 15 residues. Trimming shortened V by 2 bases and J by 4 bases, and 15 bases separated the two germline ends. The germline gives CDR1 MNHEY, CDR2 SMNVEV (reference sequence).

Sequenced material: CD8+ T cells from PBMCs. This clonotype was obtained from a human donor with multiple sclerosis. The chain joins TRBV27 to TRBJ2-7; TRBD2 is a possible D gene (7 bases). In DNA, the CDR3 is TGTGCCAGCAGTTTAATGGGCAGGGGAGGGTACGAGCAGTACTTC. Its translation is CASSLMGRGGYEQYF.